Detailed here is one T cell receptor beta chain. What it binds is not known. This clone may be a read error of a much larger clone one base away. Researchers drew blood RNA from unsorted whole blood and extracted germline DNA as well. The investigators made TCR beta cDNA from around 540 ng total RNA, using a constant-region primer. Libraries for TCR beta were built through three nested multiplex PCR rounds, which together made up a slightly modified ARM-PCR procedure. MiXCR was run by TCRdb on the multiplex PCR reads, yielding one entry per CDR3 protein. Seen here are about 350,000 distinct CDR3 sequences, less than 75% observed once, and the top ten hold about 6.3%. The data are from a study of tumor-infiltrating lymphocytes in primary liver carcinoma. The overall study: Patients of both sexes were 30 to 69 years old. Stage T1-T3 N0M0 tumors spanned roughly 4.2 to 11 cm.

Broader study findings: Tumors had a top-250-clone fraction that was significantly higher than blood (p = 0.039).

The sample comprised peripheral blood. The receptor was isolated from a man aged 40-55 years with primary liver carcinoma and hepatitis B virus infection.

CDR3 residues: CASSQENQDTQYF. CDR3 coding DNA: TGTGCCAGCAGCCAAGAAAATCAAGATACCCAGTACTTC. The rearrangement links TRBV14 to TRBJ2-5; D gene unclear. The CDR3 is 13 residues long. Germline values: CDR1 SGHDN, CDR2 FVKESK.